Listed below are T cell receptor beta chains from one sample, sequenced in a study of T cells in Graves' hyperthyroidism and ophthalmopathy. TCRdb independently ran MiXCR on the multiplex PCR reads; one entry per CDR3 protein. Altogether just over 550,000 distinct CDR3 sequences are present, 46% being singletons, with the ten largest covering just under 8.5%. Sequencing was done on a sample of peripheral blood or thyroid tissue (not recorded which). Receptor source: a young woman with Graves' hyperthyroidism. Each CDR3 is given with its conserved first and last residue. The D gene is left open where the match is weak. Clone size is given for some rows only: seen once, a few or many times, or a class if the clone is expanded.

d_call	v_call	j_call	clone_size	cdr3_aa	cdr3_nt
NA	TRBV6-9	TRBJ1-6	few	CASSLRAGSRAPLHF	TGTGCCAGCAGTTTGCGGGCGGGGAGTAGGGCACCCCTCCACTTT
NA	TRBV20-1	TRBJ2-7	NA	CSAAPEPYEQYF	TGCAGTGCCGCCCCGGAACCCTACGAGCAGTACTTC
TRBD1	TRBV14	TRBJ1-2	many	CASSQEPRGSGYTF	TGTGCCAGCAGCCAAGAACCCAGGGGGAGTGGCTACACCTTC
NA	TRBV7-2	TRBJ2-5	many	CASSSRDFQETQYF	TGTGCCAGCAGCTCTAGGGACTTCCAAGAGACCCAGTACTTC
NA	TRBV14	TRBJ2-7	few	CASSQLSGGGEQYF	TGTGCCAGCAGCCAGCTTTCTGGGGGCGGGGAGCAGTACTTC
TRBD2	TRBV2	TRBJ2-7	NA	CASSEVLAGGPYEQYF	TGTGCCAGCAGTGAAGTGCTAGCGGGAGGGCCCTACGAGCAGTACTTC
NA	TRBV7-2	TRBJ2-7	few	CASIFGSEQYF	TGTGCCAGCATTTTCGGGAGCGAGCAGTACTTC
NA	TRBV7-2	TRBJ1-4	many	CASSPGHTAATNEKLFF	TGTGCCAGCAGCCCAGGACACACCGCAGCAACTAATGAAAAACTGTTTTTT
TRBD1	TRBV29-1	TRBJ1-2	NA	CSVRDRNYGYTF	TGCAGCGTGCGGGACAGGAACTATGGCTACACCTTC
NA	TRBV20-1	TRBJ1-5	NA	CSARDGTDNQPQHF	TGCAGTGCTAGAGATGGGACGGACAATCAGCCCCAGCATTTT
NA	TRBV6-5	TRBJ2-2	NA	CAISYSITRELFF	TGTGCCATCAGTTACTCGATTACGAGGGAGCTGTTTTTT
TRBD1	TRBV7-6	TRBJ1-3	NA	CASSPSGGYGNTIYF	TGTGCCAGCAGCCCGTCAGGGGGCTATGGAAACACCATATATTTT
TRBD1	TRBV2	TRBJ1-1	many	CASMRSGQGHTEAFF	TGTGCCAGCATGAGGAGTGGACAGGGCCACACTGAAGCTTTCTTT
TRBD1	TRBV29-1	TRBJ2-5	many	CSGGTGAETQYF	TGCAGCGGGGGGACAGGGGCCGAGACCCAGTACTTC
NA	TRBV19	TRBJ1-2	many	CASSTASGYTF	TGTGCCAGTAGCACAGCGAGTGGCTACACCTTC
TRBD1	TRBV20-1	TRBJ1-2	NA	CSARGQGAVGYTF	TGCAGTGCTAGAGGGCAGGGGGCGGTCGGCTACACCTTC
NA	TRBV11-1	TRBJ2-7	NA	CASSQMDGSRYYNEQYF	TGTGCCAGCAGCCAAATGGACGGCTCAAGGTACTACAATGAGCAGTACTTC
NA	TRBV12-3/TRBV12-4	TRBJ2-5	NA	CASSFHGGQETQYF	TGTGCCAGCAGTTTTCATGGGGGCCAAGAGACCCAGTACTTC
TRBD1	TRBV20-1	TRBJ2-7	NA	CSASDAGTGIYEQYF	TGCAGTGCTAGTGACGCCGGGACAGGGATCTACGAGCAGTACTTC
TRBD1	TRBV10-3	TRBJ2-6	NA	CASSGTATGANVLTF	TGTGCCAGCAGTGGGACAGCCACTGGGGCCAACGTCCTGACTTTC
NA	TRBV7-9	TRBJ2-7	few	CASSQGAAEQYF	TGCGCCAGCAGCCAAGGGGCAGCCGAGCAGTACTTC
NA	TRBV20-1	TRBJ2-5	few	CSARDQQGQETQYF	TGCAGTGCTAGAGATCAACAGGGCCAAGAGACCCAGTACTTC
NA	TRBV29-1	TRBJ1-2	many	CSSLEGSGYTF	TGCAGCTCCCTTGAAGGGTCTGGCTACACCTTC
NA	TRBV24-1	TRBJ1-5	many	CATSDPREGGQPQHF	TGTGCCACCAGTGATCCGCGCGAGGGTGGTCAGCCCCAGCATTTT
NA	TRBV10-3	TRBJ1-5	NA	CAISESGDGNQPQHF	TGTGCCATCAGTGAGTCGGGGGACGGCAATCAGCCCCAGCATTTT
NA	TRBV14	TRBJ1-4	many	CASSTTGANEKLFF	TGTGCCAGCAGTACGACAGGAGCTAATGAAAAACTGTTTTTT
NA	TRBV19	TRBJ1-5	NA	CASSMVGEIQPQHF	TGTGCCAGTAGTATGGTGGGGGAGATCCAGCCCCAGCATTTT
TRBD1	TRBV2	TRBJ1-6	many	CASSRRDSTSPLHF	TGTGCCAGCAGCCGTCGGGACAGCACCTCACCCCTCCACTTT
NA	TRBV7-9	TRBJ2-2	few	CASSLILGELRTGELFF	TGTGCCAGCAGCTTAATCCTCGGGGAACTAAGGACCGGGGAGCTGTTTTTT
NA	TRBV19	TRBJ1-2	once	CASSKVIGNYGYTF	TGTGCCAGTAGTAAGGTCATTGGAAACTATGGCTACACCTTC
NA	TRBV20-1	TRBJ1-6	NA	CSARAWTMTNSPLHF	TGCAGTGCTAGGGCCTGGACCATGACTAATTCACCCCTCCACTTT
TRBD2	TRBV24-1	TRBJ2-5	NA	CATSEGGRDETQYF	TGTGCCACCAGTGAGGGAGGGAGGGATGAGACCCAGTACTTC
NA	TRBV5-1	TRBJ1-1	NA	CASSLGTSYTEAFF	TGCGCCAGCAGCTTGGGGACCAGCTACACTGAAGCTTTCTTT
NA	TRBV15	TRBJ1-2	many	CATSRDRVGLRDGYTF	TGTGCCACCAGCAGAGATCGGGTTGGACTTAGAGATGGCTACACCTTC
NA	TRBV29-1	TRBJ2-7	NA	CSVGGPDGEQYF	TGCAGCGTAGGTGGACCTGACGGCGAGCAGTACTTC
NA	TRBV7-9	TRBJ1-1	NA	CASSLAVRVTNTEAFF	TGTGCCAGCAGCTTAGCAGTCAGAGTCACGAACACTGAAGCTTTCTTT
NA	TRBV29-1	TRBJ1-1	many	CSVEDENTEAFF	TGCAGCGTTGAAGACGAGAACACTGAAGCTTTCTTT
TRBD2	TRBV24-1	TRBJ2-2	many	CATSDPSGRTYDTGELFF	TGTGCCACCAGTGACCCTAGCGGGAGAACATATGACACCGGGGAGCTGTTTTTT
TRBD1	TRBV5-1	TRBJ1-1	NA	CASSWGQRQGLGAFF	TGCGCCAGCAGCTGGGGACAAAGACAGGGTCTCGGAGCTTTCTTT
NA	TRBV29-1	TRBJ1-1	NA	CSVRQGTGTEAFF	TGCAGCGTTCGGCAGGGAACGGGTACTGAAGCTTTCTTT
TRBD2	TRBV7-7	TRBJ2-7	NA	CASSQGALAGGRREQYF	TGCGCCAGCAGCCAAGGAGCACTAGCGGGAGGGCGACGCGAGCAGTACTTC
NA	TRBV29-1	TRBJ1-2	many	CSVERAATGGYTF	TGCAGCGTTGAACGGGCCGCGACGGGTGGCTACACCTTC
NA	TRBV2	TRBJ2-7	many	CASCPDRRDEQYF	TGTGCCAGCTGCCCTGACAGGCGAGACGAGCAGTACTTC
NA	TRBV7-9	TRBJ1-2	NA	CASSQASAYGYTF	TGCGCCAGCAGCCAAGCGTCCGCCTATGGCTACACCTTC
TRBD1	TRBV20-1	TRBJ1-1	few	CSAAQGANTEAFF	TGCAGTGCCGCACAGGGGGCGAACACTGAAGCTTTCTTT
TRBD1	TRBV2	TRBJ1-6	NA	CASSIITGGYNSPLHF	TGTGCCAGCAGTATCATTACAGGGGGCTATAATTCACCCCTCCACTTT